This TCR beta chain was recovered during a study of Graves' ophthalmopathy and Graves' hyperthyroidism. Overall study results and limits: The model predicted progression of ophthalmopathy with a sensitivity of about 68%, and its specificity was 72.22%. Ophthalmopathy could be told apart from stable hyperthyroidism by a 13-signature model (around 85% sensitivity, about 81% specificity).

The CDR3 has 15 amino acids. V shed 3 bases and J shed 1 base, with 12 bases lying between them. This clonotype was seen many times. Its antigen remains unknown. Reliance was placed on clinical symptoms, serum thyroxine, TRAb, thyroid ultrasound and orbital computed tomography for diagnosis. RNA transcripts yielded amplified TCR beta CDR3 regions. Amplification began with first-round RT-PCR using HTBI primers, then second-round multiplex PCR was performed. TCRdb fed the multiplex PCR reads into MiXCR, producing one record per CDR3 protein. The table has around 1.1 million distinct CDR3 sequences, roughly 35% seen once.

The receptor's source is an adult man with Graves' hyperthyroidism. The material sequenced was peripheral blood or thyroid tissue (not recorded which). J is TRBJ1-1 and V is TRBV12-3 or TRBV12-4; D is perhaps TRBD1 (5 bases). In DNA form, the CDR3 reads TGTGCCAGCAGTTTGAAGGGGTTATCGAACACTGAAGCTTTCTTT. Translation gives CASSLKGLSNTEAFF.